This TCR beta chain stems from a study of regulatory T cells in long-lasting Graves disease. General study points: Compared with new cases, persistent Graves' patients showed reduced TCR diversity.

This clonotype was observed a few times. The antigen remains unidentified. Time point given: persistent/refractory GD, antithyroid drugs over 5 years with positive TRAb. RNA isolated from PBMCs was used to make the TCR library. Building the TCR beta libraries relied on iRepertoire HTBI primers, and CDR3 regions underwent Arm-PCR. TCRdb called the multiplex PCR reads again in MiXCR, with one record for every CDR3 protein. In the table there are approximately 380,000 distinct CDR3 sequences, 20% of which are singletons. The sequence came from a female donor with Graves disease. The sample consisted of peripheral blood mononuclear cells (PBMCs), taken when the disease was refractory, from a patient treated with antithyroid drugs.

The CDR3 bases are TGCAGCGTTTCGAGAGGGGGGGGGTTATCGAAAACTGAAGCTTTCTTT. Translation gives CSVSRGGGLSKTEAFF. The V gene is TRBV29-1, the J gene TRBJ1-1; perhaps TRBD1 as D (6 bases). Trimming stripped 5 bases from V and 5 bases from J, with 24 bases between. Germline lookup yields CDR1 SQVTM and CDR2 ANQGSEA. The CDR3 has 16 amino acids.